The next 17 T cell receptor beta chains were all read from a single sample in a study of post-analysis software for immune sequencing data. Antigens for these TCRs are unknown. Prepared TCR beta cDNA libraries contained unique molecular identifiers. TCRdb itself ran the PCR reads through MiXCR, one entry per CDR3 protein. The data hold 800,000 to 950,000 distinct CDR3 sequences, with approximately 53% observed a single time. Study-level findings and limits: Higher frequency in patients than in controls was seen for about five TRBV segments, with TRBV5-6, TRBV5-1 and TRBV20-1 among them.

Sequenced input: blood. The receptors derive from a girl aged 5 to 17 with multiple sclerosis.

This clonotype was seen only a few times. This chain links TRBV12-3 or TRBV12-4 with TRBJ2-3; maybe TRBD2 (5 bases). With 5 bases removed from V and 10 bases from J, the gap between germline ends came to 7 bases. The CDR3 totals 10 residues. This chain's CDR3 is CASSLGAQYF. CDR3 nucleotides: TGTGCCAGCAGTCTCGGGGCGCAGTATTTT.

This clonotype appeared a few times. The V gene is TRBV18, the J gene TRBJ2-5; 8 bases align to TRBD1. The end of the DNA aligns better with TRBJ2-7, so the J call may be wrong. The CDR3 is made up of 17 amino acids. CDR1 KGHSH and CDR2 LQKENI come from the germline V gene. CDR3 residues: CASSPPWGQAQGYEQYF. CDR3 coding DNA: TGTGCCAGCTCACCACCGTGGGGACAGGCCCAGGGTTACGAGCAGTACTTC.

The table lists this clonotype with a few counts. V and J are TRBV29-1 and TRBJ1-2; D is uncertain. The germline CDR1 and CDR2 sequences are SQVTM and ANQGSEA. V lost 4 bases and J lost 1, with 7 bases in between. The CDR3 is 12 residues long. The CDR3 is CSVVRSNYGYTF. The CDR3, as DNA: TGCAGCGTTGTTCGCAGTAACTATGGCTACACCTTC.

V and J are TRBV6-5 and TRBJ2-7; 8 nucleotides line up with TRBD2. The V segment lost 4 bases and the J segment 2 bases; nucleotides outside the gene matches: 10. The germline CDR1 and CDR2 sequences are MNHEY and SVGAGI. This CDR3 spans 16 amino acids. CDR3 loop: CASSSPGGATPYEQYF. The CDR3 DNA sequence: TGTGCCAGCAGTTCCCCGGGGGGGGCTACCCCCTACGAGCAGTACTTC.

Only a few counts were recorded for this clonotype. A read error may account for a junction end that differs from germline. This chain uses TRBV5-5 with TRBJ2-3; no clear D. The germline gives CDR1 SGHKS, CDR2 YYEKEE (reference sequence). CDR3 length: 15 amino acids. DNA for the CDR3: TGTGCCGGCAGCTTGGGTCATAGAGACACAGATACGCAGTATTTT. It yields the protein CAGSLGHRDTDTQYF.

The CDR3 sequence is CASGWALQLHGYTF. The CDR3 nucleotides are TGTGCCAGCGGCTGGGCCCTGCAGTTGCATGGCTACACCTTC. The chain couples TRBV12-3 or TRBV12-4 to TRBJ1-2; no definite D call. Trimming stripped 8 bases from V and 6 bases from J, with 19 bases between. This CDR3 comprises 14 residues.

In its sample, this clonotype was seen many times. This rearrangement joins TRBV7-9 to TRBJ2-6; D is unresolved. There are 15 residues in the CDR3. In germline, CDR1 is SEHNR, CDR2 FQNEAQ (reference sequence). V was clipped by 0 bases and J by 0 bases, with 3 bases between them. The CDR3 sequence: CASSLAPSGANVLTF. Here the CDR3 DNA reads TGTGCCAGCAGCTTAGCACCCTCTGGGGCCAACGTCCTGACTTTC.

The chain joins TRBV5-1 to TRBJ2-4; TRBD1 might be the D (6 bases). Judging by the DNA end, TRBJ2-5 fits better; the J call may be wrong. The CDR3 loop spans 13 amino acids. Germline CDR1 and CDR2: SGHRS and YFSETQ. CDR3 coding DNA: TGCGCCAGCAGCTTGGACAGGGAACAGACCCAGTACTTC. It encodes CASSLDREQTQYF.

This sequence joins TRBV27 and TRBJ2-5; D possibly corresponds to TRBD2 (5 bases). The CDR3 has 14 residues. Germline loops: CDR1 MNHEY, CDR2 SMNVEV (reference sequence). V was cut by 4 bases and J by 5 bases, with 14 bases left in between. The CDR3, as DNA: TGTGCCAGCAGTTCCCCGACTATGGAGGAGACCCAGTACTTC. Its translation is CASSSPTMEETQYF.

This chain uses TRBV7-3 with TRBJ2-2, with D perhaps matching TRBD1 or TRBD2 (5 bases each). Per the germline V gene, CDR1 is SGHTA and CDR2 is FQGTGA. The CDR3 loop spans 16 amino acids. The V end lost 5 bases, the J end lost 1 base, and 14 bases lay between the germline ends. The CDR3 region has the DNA TGTGCCAGCAGCCTTTTGGGGGTGATGAACACCGGGGAGCTGTTTTTT. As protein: CASSLLGVMNTGELFF.

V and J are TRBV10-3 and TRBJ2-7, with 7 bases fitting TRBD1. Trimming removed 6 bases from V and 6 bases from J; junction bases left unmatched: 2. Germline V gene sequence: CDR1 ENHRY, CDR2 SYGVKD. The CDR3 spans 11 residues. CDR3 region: CAISTGAEQYF. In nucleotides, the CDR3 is TGTGCCATCAGCACAGGGGCCGAGCAGTACTTC.

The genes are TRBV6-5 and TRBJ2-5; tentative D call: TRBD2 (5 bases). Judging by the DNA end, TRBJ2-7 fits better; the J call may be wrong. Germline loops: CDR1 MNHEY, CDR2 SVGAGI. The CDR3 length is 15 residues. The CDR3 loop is CASSYPGGDRYEQYF. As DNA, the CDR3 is TGTGCCAGCAGTTACCCAGGAGGAGACCGGTACGAGCAGTACTTC.

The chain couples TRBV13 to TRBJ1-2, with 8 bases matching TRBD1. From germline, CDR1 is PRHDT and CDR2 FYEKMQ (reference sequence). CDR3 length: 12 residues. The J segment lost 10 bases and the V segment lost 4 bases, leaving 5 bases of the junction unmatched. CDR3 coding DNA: TGTGCCAGCAGCTCCGGGACAGGCTTCTACACCTTC. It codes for CASSSGTGFYTF.

CDR3 nucleotide sequence: TGTGCCAGCTTCCAGAGAGGTAGGGAGGCAGACGAGCAGTACTTC. Encoded protein: CASFQRGREADEQYF. The chain has TRBV27 and TRBJ2-7; TRBD2 is a possible D gene (6 bases). Germline V gives CDR1 MNHEY, CDR2 SMNVEV (reference sequence). The V and J ends lost 8 bases and 5 bases respectively, with 22 bases between them. There are 15 residues in the CDR3.

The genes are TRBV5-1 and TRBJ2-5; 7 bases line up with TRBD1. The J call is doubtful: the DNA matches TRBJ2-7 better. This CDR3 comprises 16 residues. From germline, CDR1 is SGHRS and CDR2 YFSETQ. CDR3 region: CASTPGQAVSSYEQYF. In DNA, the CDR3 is TGCGCCAGCACCCCCGGACAGGCGGTGAGCTCCTACGAGCAGTACTTC.

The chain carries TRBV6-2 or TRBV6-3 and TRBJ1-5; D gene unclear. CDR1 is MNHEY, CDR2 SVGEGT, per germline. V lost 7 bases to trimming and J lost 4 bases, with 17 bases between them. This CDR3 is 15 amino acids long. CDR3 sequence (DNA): TGTGCCAGCACCAACCCGGGTCTAGCTAATCAGCCCCAGCATTTT. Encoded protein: CASTNPGLANQPQHF.

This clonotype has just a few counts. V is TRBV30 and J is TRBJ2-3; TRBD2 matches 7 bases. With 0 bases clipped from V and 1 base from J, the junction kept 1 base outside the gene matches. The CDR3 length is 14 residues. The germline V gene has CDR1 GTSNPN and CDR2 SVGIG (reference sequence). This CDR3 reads CAWSVRGGTDTQYF. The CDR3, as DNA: TGTGCCTGGAGTGTACGGGGGGGCACAGATACGCAGTATTTT.